These 17 T cell receptor beta chains were sequenced from one sample in a study of T-cell memory formation after mild COVID-19. A single record per CDR3 protein comes from TCRdb applying MiXCR to the 5' RACE reads. The table lists around 320,000 distinct CDR3 sequences, roughly an eighth of them singletons, with 21% in the top ten. Input material: PBMCs or a T cell subset sorted from them (not recorded which). These receptor sequences come from a man aged 18-30 years who had mild COVID-19 (a few samples of this study predate the infection). Cell type and time point are not known.

This clonotype was counted between two and nine times. This chain links TRBV7-2 with TRBJ2-2; D not resolved. This CDR3 is 13 amino acids long. With 6 bases removed from V and 7 bases from J, the gap between germline ends came to 12 bases. Germline V gene lookup returns CDR1 SGHTA and CDR2 FQGNSA. The CDR3 loop is CASSSSVVGELFF. CDR3 nucleotide sequence: TGTGCCAGCAGTTCCTCCGTAGTCGGGGAGCTGTTTTTT.

This sequence joins TRBV5-1 and TRBJ2-1; TRBD2 matches 8 bases. V shed 0 bases and J 7 bases; nucleotides not matched to a gene: 6. The CDR3 has 15 residues. Germline CDR1 SGHRS, CDR2 YFSETQ. The CDR3 coding sequence is TGCGCCAGCAGCTTGGCCCAGGGACTAGTTAATGAGCAGTTCTTC. Its protein product is CASSLAQGLVNEQFF.

Only a few counts were recorded for this clonotype. V gene TRBV9 combines with J gene TRBJ1-2, with a weak D call TRBD1 (5 bases). Trimming shortened V by 2 bases and J by 1 base, and 15 bases separated the two germline ends. CDR3 length equals 16 residues. CDR1 and CDR2 (germline): SGDLS, YYNGEE. The DNA of the CDR3 is TGTGCCAGCAGCGTTAATGCAGGGAAGGGTAACTATGGCTACACCTTC. Its protein product is CASSVNAGKGNYGYTF.

This clonotype appeared many times. The J gene is TRBJ1-2, the V gene TRBV7-6, with D perhaps TRBD1 (6 bases). The CDR3 loop spans 14 amino acids. Germline lookup yields CDR1 SGHVS and CDR2 FNYEAQ. Trimming removed 5 bases at V and 4 bases at J, with 14 bases between. DNA for the CDR3: TGTGCCAGCAGCCCTACACAGGGAGCCTATGGCTACACCTTC. This encodes CASSPTQGAYGYTF.

The chain carries TRBV20-1 and TRBJ2-3, with 7 bases lining up with TRBD2. Germline CDR1 is DFQATT and CDR2 is SNEGSKA (reference sequence). The length of the CDR3 is 13 residues. J lost 3 bases, V lost 6 bases, and 6 bases had no gene match. The CDR3 region has the DNA TGCAGTGCCGGGGGGACGGGTACAGATACGCAGTATTTT. Translation gives CSAGGTGTDTQYF.

This clonotype has just a few counts. The rearrangement joins TRBV6-5 to TRBJ2-2; 8 bases are shared with TRBD2. The CDR3 covers 17 residues. The ends lost 5 bases at V and 4 bases at J; junction bases unmatched: 12. The germline V gene has CDR1 MNHEY and CDR2 SVGAGI. CDR3 DNA: TGTGCCAGCAGTCAAACGCCGGGGGGGCCTGGCACCGGGGAGCTGTTTTTT. It is translated as CASSQTPGGPGTGELFF.

V and J are TRBV4-3 and TRBJ2-7; 7 bases are a match to TRBD2. CDR1 LGHNA and CDR2 YSLEER come from the germline V gene. The length of the CDR3 is 14 residues. J gave up 4 bases and V 3 bases, and 6 bases lay outside the gene matches. CDR3 in DNA: TGCGCCAGCAGCCAGGAGCGCGGGGGTTACGAGCAGTACTTC. This gives the protein CASSQERGGYEQYF.

Ten or more counts support this clonotype. The gene calls are TRBV25-1 and TRBJ1-3, with TRBD1 matching over 9 bases. The V segment lost 4 bases and the J segment 2 bases; nucleotides outside the gene matches: 3. This CDR3 contains 15 residues. From germline, CDR1 is MGHDK and CDR2 SYGVNS. In DNA form, the CDR3 reads TGTGCCAGCAGTGGCCGGGACAGGGCTGGAAACACCATATATTTT. This gives the protein CASSGRDRAGNTIYF.

This clonotype was seen only a few times. The chain links TRBV5-1 to TRBJ2-1; TRBD2 agrees at 9 bases. Germline loops: CDR1 SGHRS, CDR2 YFSETQ. The V gene end was trimmed by 1 base and the J gene end by 2 bases; junction bases not matched to a gene: 1. The CDR3 is 15 amino acids. Written as DNA, the CDR3 is TGCGCCAGCAGCTTGATAGCGGGGGCCTACAATGAGCAGTTCTTC. Translated, it gives CASSLIAGAYNEQFF.

This clonotype was counted only a few times. The genes are TRBV6-5 and TRBJ1-1, with D uncertain. CDR3 length: 12 amino acids. Germline-derived CDR1 and CDR2 are MNHEY and SVGAGI. V lost 4 bases and J 4 bases, leaving 7 bases between the germline ends. Written as DNA, the CDR3 is TGTGCCAGCAGTTCGCGGGGCACTGAAGCTTTCTTT. This gives the protein CASSSRGTEAFF.

The genes are TRBV7-2 and TRBJ2-2, with 8 bases lining up with TRBD2. The germline gives CDR1 SGHTA, CDR2 FQGNSA. The CDR3 has 17 amino acids. V shed 1 base and J 4 bases; nucleotides not matched to a gene: 8. DNA for the CDR3: TGTGCCAGCAGCTTAGACCCCCGGGCGGGGGGCACCGGGGAGCTGTTTTTT. This encodes CASSLDPRAGGTGELFF.

Of note for this clonotype: The junction and the germline gene differ at one end; a read error may be behind it. The rearrangement links TRBV7-3 to TRBJ2-3, with D unresolved. CDR1 is SGHTA, CDR2 FQGTGA, per germline. The CDR3 runs to 13 residues. The chain's CDR3 is CASGLGSTDTQYF. CDR3 bases: TGTGCCAGCGGCTTGGGGAGCACAGATACGCAGTATTTT.

This clonotype was observed a handful of times. The genes are TRBV2 and TRBJ2-4; TRBD1 matches at 8 bases. Unmatched junction bases numbered 7, after V lost 6 bases and J lost 9 bases. The V gene's germline CDR1 is SNHLY and CDR2 FYNNEI. The CDR3 covers 13 residues. The CDR3: CASSLTGATIQYF. Written as DNA, the CDR3 is TGTGCCAGCAGCCTGACAGGGGCGACCATTCAGTACTTC.

Only a few counts were recorded for this clonotype. The chain recombines TRBV28 with TRBJ2-5; D ambiguous. V was cut by 8 bases and J by 4 bases, with 17 bases left in between. CDR1 is MDHEN and CDR2 is SYDVKM in the germline V gene. The length of the CDR3 is 14 residues. The chain's CDR3 is CASRGGRVLETQYF. In nucleotides, the CDR3 is TGTGCCAGCCGCGGCGGTAGGGTACTAGAGACCCAGTACTTC.

The chain couples TRBV18 to TRBJ1-3; D unresolved. This CDR3 is 16 amino acids long. The germline V gene encodes CDR1 KGHSH and CDR2 LQKENI. Trimming took 3 bases from V and 0 from J, leaving 12 bases between them. The DNA of the CDR3 is TGTGCCAGCTCACCGGGTACGGCGTTCTCTGGAAACACCATATATTTT. Protein: CASSPGTAFSGNTIYF.

This clonotype occurred a few times. V usage is TRBV6-5 and J usage is TRBJ2-3, with TRBD2 identical over 7 bases. V lost 8 bases and J lost 2; bases outside the gene matches: 4. The CDR3 has 13 residues. CDR1 and CDR2 (germline): MNHEY, SVGAGI. The CDR3 loop is CASGRDFTDTQYF. CDR3 DNA: TGTGCCAGCGGGAGGGATTTCACAGATACGCAGTATTTT.

The chain joins TRBV7-9 to TRBJ2-1; D is unclear. Germline loops: CDR1 SEHNR, CDR2 FQNEAQ (reference sequence). Between the trimmed V and J ends, which lost 5 bases and 1 base, there was a span of 12 bases. CDR3 length equals 15 residues. The chain's CDR3 is CASSRFGRSYNEQFF. CDR3 bases: TGTGCCAGCAGCCGCTTCGGGCGTTCCTACAATGAGCAGTTCTTC.